The T cell receptor beta chain described here comes from a study of T cell responses to AZD1222 COVID-19 vaccine. The CDR3 contains 13 residues. Germline CDR1 is SNHLY and CDR2 is FYNNEI. The V gene lost 9 bases and the J gene lost 7 bases, with 13 bases spanning the gap. About this clone: Its antigen is unknown.

Study results and caveats: Only a handful of AZD1222 recipients, roughly six in all, had baseline seropositivity. An increase in Spike-specific TCR breadth and depth was observed after two AZD1222 doses.

Measured with immunoSEQ multiplex PCR; TCRdb has only the in-frame clones, and not every one. The table shows about 150,000 clones, with roughly nine tenths occurring only once. Here the sequenced sample was peripheral blood, taken on day 0 of AZD1222 vaccination. The receptor's source is an adult in good health. J is TRBJ1-6 and V is TRBV2; no definite D call. The CDR3 DNA is TGTGCCAGGACGAACAGTGGAAATTCACCCCTCCACTTT. Its protein product is CARTNSGNSPLHF.